The sequence of this TCR beta chain was determined in a study of shared T cell receptors in the human thymus. Profiling relied on immunoSEQ multiplex PCR, and the TCRdb table lists in-frame clones only, not all of them. In the table there are 55,000 to 80,000 clones, over 90% of which are singletons. Sequenced material: thymocytes. The TCR originated in a human donor.

CDR3 nucleotide sequence: TGTGCCAGCAGTTTCGGTAGGGGGTCAGGCGCCTACGAGCAGTACTTC. It translates to CASSFGRGSGAYEQYF. The gene calls are TRBV28 and TRBJ2-7, with TRBD1 as a possible D gene (6 bases). V lost 3 bases to trimming and J lost 2 bases, with 17 bases between them. The CDR3 has 16 amino acids. Germline V gene lookup returns CDR1 MDHEN and CDR2 SYDVKM. The full variable domain, rest sourced from reference TRBV28 and TRBJ2-7, is DVKVTQSSRYLVKRTGEKVFLECVQDMDHENMFWYRQDPGLGLRLIYFSYDVKMKEKGDIPEGYSVSREKKERFSLILESASTNQTSMYLCASSFGRGSGAYEQYFGPGTRLTVT.